The present entry profiles one T cell receptor beta chain with its context. CDR3 length: 13 residues. The germline gives CDR1 SGHDN, CDR2 FVKESK. Trimming removed 4 bases from V and 8 bases from J, with 11 bases in between. This entry comes from a study of STAT5B mutations in CD4+ large granular lymphocyte leukemia. Sequenced by immunoSEQ multiplex PCR; TCRdb stores in-frame clones only, minus some. There are tens of thousands of clones in the sample; roughly 70% occur only once, and 2% lies in the top ten. V gene TRBV14 combines with J gene TRBJ1-4; no reliable D call. This receptor was identified in a human donor in good health. The sample comprised CD4+ T cells from blood buffy coats. The CDR3 sequence is CASSRGPNEKLFF. The CDR3 nucleotides are TGTGCCAGCAGCCGAGGACCGAACGAAAAACTGTTTTTT. Full variable domain (outside the CDR3, taken from reference TRBV14 and TRBJ1-4): EAGVTQFPSHSVIEKGQTVTLRCDPISGHDNLYWYRRVMGKEIKFLLHFVKESKQDESGMPNNRFLAERTGGTYSTLKVQPAELEDSGVYFCASSRGPNEKLFFGSGTQLSVL.